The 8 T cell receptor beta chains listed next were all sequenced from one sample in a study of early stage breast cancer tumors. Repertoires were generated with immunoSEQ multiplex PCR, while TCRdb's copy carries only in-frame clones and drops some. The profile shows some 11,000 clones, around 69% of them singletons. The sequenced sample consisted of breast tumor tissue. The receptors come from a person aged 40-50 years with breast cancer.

The CDR3 nucleotides are TGTGCCAGCAGCCCCGGACCGCTCTTAGGCTACACCTTC. Its translation is CASSPGPLLGYTF. V and J are TRBV7-9 and TRBJ1-2; D unresolved. V lost 5 bases, J lost 8 bases, and 15 bases lay in between. Germline V lookup: CDR1 SEHNR, CDR2 FQNEAQ (reference sequence). The CDR3 sequence is 13 residues long.

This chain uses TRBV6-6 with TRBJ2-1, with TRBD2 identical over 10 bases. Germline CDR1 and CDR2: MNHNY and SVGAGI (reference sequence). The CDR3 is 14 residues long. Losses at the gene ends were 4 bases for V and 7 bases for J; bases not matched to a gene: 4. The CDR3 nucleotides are TGTGCCAGCAGTTCGCCGGGACTAGCGAATGAGCAGTTCTTC. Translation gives CASSSPGLANEQFF.

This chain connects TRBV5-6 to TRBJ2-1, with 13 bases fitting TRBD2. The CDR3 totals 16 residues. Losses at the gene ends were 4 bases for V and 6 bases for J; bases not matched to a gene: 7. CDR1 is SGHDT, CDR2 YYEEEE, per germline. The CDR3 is CASSDFGTSGVNEQFF. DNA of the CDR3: TGTGCCAGCAGCGATTTCGGGACTAGCGGGGTCAATGAGCAGTTCTTC.

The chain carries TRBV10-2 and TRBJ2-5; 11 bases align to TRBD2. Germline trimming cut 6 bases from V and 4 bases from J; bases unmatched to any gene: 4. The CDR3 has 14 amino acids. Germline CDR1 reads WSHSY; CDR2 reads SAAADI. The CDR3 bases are TGCGCCAGCAGGGGGACTAGCGGCCCAGAGACCCAGTACTTC. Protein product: CASRGTSGPETQYF.

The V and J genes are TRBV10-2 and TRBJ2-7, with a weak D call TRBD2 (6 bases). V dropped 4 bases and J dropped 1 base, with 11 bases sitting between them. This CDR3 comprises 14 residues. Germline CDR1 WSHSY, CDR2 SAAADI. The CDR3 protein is CASSGGAGSYEQYF. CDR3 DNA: TGCGCCAGCAGTGGTGGCGCGGGGTCCTACGAGCAGTACTTC.

The CDR3 here is CASVEGVLNTEAFF. The CDR3 nucleotides are TGTGCCAGCGTTGAGGGGGTATTGAACACTGAAGCTTTCTTT. The V call is TRBV6-1, the J call TRBJ1-1; D possibly corresponds to TRBD1 (6 bases). The CDR3 is made up of 14 amino acids. Trimming took 8 bases from V and 0 from J, leaving 13 bases between them. The germline gives CDR1 MNHNS, CDR2 SASEGT.

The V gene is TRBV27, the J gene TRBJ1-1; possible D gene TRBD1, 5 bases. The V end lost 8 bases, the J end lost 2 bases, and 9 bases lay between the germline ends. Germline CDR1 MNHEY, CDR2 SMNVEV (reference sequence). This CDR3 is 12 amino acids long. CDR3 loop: CASGDGNTEAFF. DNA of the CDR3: TGTGCCAGCGGGGACGGTAACACTGAAGCTTTCTTT.

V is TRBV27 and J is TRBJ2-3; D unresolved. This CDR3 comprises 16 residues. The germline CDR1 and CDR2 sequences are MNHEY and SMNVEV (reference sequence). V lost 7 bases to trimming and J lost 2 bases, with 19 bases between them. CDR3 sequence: CASKPYSTNPTDTQYF. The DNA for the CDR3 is TGTGCCAGCAAACCCTATAGTACTAACCCCACAGATACGCAGTATTTT.